These T cell receptor beta chains were read from a single sample in a study of cytomegalovirus exposure and HLA in healthy donors. Sequencing used immunoSEQ multiplex PCR; TCRdb keeps in-frame clones, though not all of them. Among about 160,000 clones listed, over 80% were seen once. Source material: PBMCs. The receptors here all came from a male donor in good health and CMV-seropositive. Each CDR3 is given with its conserved first and last residue. Fields, in order: V gene, CDR3 protein.

V gene: TRBV7-2; CDR3 protein: CASSLRLGGQNTGELFF
V gene: TRBV4-3; CDR3 protein: CASSLDRDGETQYF
V gene: TRBV7-8; CDR3 protein: CASSSGTGGRGTEAFF
V gene: TRBV15; CDR3 protein: CATSSRWGGDTQYF
V gene: TRBV19; CDR3 protein: CASSMGTSGSYEQYF
V gene: TRBV10-3; CDR3 protein: CASRKTGMNTEAFF
V gene: TRBV19; CDR3 protein: CASRRTDTSNTEAFF
V gene: TRBV27; CDR3 protein: CASLPLTGRNEQFF
V gene: TRBV4-3; CDR3 protein: CASSQDGSRRETQYF
V gene: TRBV6-5; CDR3 protein: CASSHLSDTGELFF
V gene: TRBV5-4; CDR3 protein: CASSPRTSTDTQYF
V gene: TRBV30; CDR3 protein: CAQGGRAYEQYF
V gene: TRBV7-3; CDR3 protein: CASSSRTGLAAPYEQYF
V gene: TRBV7-2; CDR3 protein: CASSEGPDLQYF
V gene: TRBV11-2; CDR3 protein: CASTTGGSGRTIYF
V gene: TRBV14; CDR3 protein: CASSRQERREKLFF
V gene: TRBV6-5; CDR3 protein: CASSRPGTSYEQYF
V gene: TRBV4-3; CDR3 protein: CASSQDRAGAGANVLTF
V gene: TRBV6-6; CDR3 protein: CASRGPGQGFGYTF
V gene: TRBV4-2; CDR3 protein: CASSQDPGAYEQYF
V gene: TRBV7-2; CDR3 protein: CASSPRTDTQYF
V gene: TRBV9; CDR3 protein: CASSFSGTIYNEQFF
V gene: TRBV7-6; CDR3 protein: CASSLLGTGSYEQYF
V gene: TRBV11-2; CDR3 protein: CASSFGGNSYNEQFF
V gene: TRBV19; CDR3 protein: CASRTSGNTYEQYF
V gene: TRBV7-8; CDR3 protein: CASSLAIVGEAFF
V gene: TRBV4-3; CDR3 protein: CASSQGIKWREESSYEQYF
V gene: TRBV11-2; CDR3 protein: CASSLVPTGAYQETQYF
V gene: TRBV2; CDR3 protein: CASSDSSVEQYF
V gene: TRBV5-8; CDR3 protein: CARLARGELFF
V gene: TRBV6-5; CDR3 protein: CASSVREFENIQYF
V gene: TRBV5-1; CDR3 protein: CATKLAGGPKSYNEQFF
V gene: TRBV30; CDR3 protein: CAWSGLTGAQGPQHF
V gene: TRBV2; CDR3 protein: CASSEARGVPYEQYF
V gene: TRBV5-6; CDR3 protein: CASSLSLAWEVDTQYF
V gene: TRBV7-9; CDR3 protein: CSSSLPGQGRHEQYF
V gene: TRBV11-3; CDR3 protein: CASSPWASGSKDEQYF
V gene: TRBV28; CDR3 protein: CASYGQPTEAFF